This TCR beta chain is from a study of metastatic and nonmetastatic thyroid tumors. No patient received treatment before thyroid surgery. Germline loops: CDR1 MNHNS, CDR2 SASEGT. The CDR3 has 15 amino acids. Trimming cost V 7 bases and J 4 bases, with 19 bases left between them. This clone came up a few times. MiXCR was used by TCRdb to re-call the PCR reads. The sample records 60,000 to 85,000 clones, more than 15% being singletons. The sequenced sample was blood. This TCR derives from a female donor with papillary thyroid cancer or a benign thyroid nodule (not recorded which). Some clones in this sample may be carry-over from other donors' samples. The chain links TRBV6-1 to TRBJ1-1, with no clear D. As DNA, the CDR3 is TGTGCCAGCAAGGTGTCAGGAGCGGGTGGCACTGAAGCTTTCTTT. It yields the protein CASKVSGAGGTEAFF.